The 30 T cell receptor beta chains reported below all come from one sample, sequenced in a study of cytomegalovirus exposure and HLA in healthy donors. In the PCR, 60 Vbeta and 13 Jbeta primers were used. Only in-frame clones appear in the TCRdb table, and some are missing; sequencing was by immunoSEQ multiplex PCR. In the table there are approximately 180,000 clones, roughly 83% of which are singletons. Material: PBMCs. The receptors were sampled from a woman between 45 and 65 years old in good health and CMV-seronegative.

The chain is built from TRBV19 and TRBJ2-7; 11 positions agree with TRBD1. J was trimmed by 1 base and V by 5 bases; bases with no gene match: 1. This CDR3 is 14 amino acids long. Per the germline V gene, CDR1 is LNHDA and CDR2 is SQIVND (reference sequence). The CDR3 region is CASSGDRGSYEQYF. The CDR3 region has the DNA TGTGCCAGTAGTGGGGACAGGGGGTCCTACGAGCAGTACTTC. Full variable domain (remainder filled in from reference TRBV19 and TRBJ2-7): DGGITQSPKYLFRKEGQNVTLSCEQNLNHDAMYWYRQDPGQGLRLIYYSQIVNDFQKGDIAEGYSVSREKKESFPLTVTSAQKNPTAFYLCASSGDRGSYEQYFGPGTRLTVT.

The table lists this clone with a count of one. V usage is TRBV28 and J usage is TRBJ2-5; D is possibly TRBD1 (6 bases). The closer fit of TRBJ2-7 to the DNA end suggests the J call may be wrong. The CDR3 covers 14 residues. The germline V gene encodes CDR1 MDHEN and CDR2 SYDVKM. CDR3 in DNA: TGTGCCAGCAGTTTCAGGGGTCGGCTCTACGAGCAGTACTTC. The encoded protein is CASSFRGRLYEQYF.

This clone occurred once. The V gene is TRBV13, the J gene TRBJ2-3, with a tentative D call TRBD2 (5 bases). The V end lost 3 bases, the J end lost 3 bases, and 10 bases lay between the germline ends. CDR1 is PRHDT and CDR2 is FYEKMQ in the germline V gene (reference sequence). There are 14 residues in the CDR3. The CDR3 here is CASSFLLVTDTQYF. The CDR3 coding sequence is TGTGCCAGCAGCTTTTTACTAGTTACAGATACGCAGTATTTT.

The chain couples TRBV28 to TRBJ2-7; D might be TRBD1 (6 bases). The CDR3 totals 16 residues. Per germline, CDR1 MDHEN and CDR2 SYDVKM. Trimming removed 4 bases from V and 0 bases from J, with 16 bases in between. As DNA, the CDR3 is TGTGCCAGCAGTTCTGCTGGGACATCGAGCTCCTACGAGCAGTACTTC. Protein product: CASSSAGTSSSYEQYF.

Details on this clone: A read error may produce the germline difference seen at one junction end. In DNA form, the CDR3 reads TGTTCCAGCAGCTTAGCGGAGGGGTTGGGCTACACCTTC. Protein product: CSSSLAEGLGYTF. V is TRBV7-9 and J is TRBJ1-2; tentatively, D is TRBD1 (5 bases). The germline gives CDR1 SEHNR, CDR2 FQNEAQ (reference sequence). The CDR3 length is 13 residues.

V and J are TRBV19 and TRBJ1-3, with 9 bases fitting TRBD1. Losses at the gene ends were 1 base for V and 2 bases for J; bases not matched to a gene: 0. Per germline, CDR1 LNHDA and CDR2 SQIVND (reference sequence). CDR3 length: 15 amino acids. The CDR3 region has the DNA TGTGCCAGTAGTATAGGACAGGGGGCTGGAAACACCATATATTTT. It is translated as CASSIGQGAGNTIYF.

The V call is TRBV9, the J call TRBJ1-1, with TRBD1 matching over 8 bases. The CDR3 runs to 15 residues. V shed 4 bases and J 0 bases; nucleotides not matched to a gene: 5. Germline V lookup: CDR1 SGDLS, CDR2 YYNGEE. CDR3 bases: TGTGCCAGCAGCACATGGACAGGGATGAACACTGAAGCTTTCTTT. It codes for CASSTWTGMNTEAFF.

There are a few counts of this clone. The J gene is TRBJ2-7, the V gene TRBV28; 7 nucleotides match TRBD1. CDR1 MDHEN and CDR2 SYDVKM come from the germline V gene. V shed 6 bases and J 7 bases; nucleotides not matched to a gene: 15. The CDR3 contains 15 residues. The CDR3 spells CASRLKGQPPGEQYF. DNA for the CDR3: TGTGCCAGCAGACTGAAGGGACAGCCGCCGGGGGAGCAGTACTTC. Using reference TRBV28 and TRBJ2-7 for the parts outside the CDR3, the full variable domain is DVKVTQSSRYLVKRTGEKVFLECVQDMDHENMFWYRQDPGLGLRLIYFSYDVKMKEKGDIPEGYSVSREKKERFSLILESASTNQTSMYLCASRLKGQPPGEQYFGPGTRLTVT.

The V call is TRBV7-3, the J call TRBJ2-5, with D possibly TRBD2 on 7 matching bases. V was clipped by 2 bases and J by 3 bases, with 13 bases between them. This CDR3 is built from 15 residues. In germline, CDR1 is SGHTA, CDR2 FQGTGA. CDR3: CASSLLGGREETQYF. CDR3 nucleotide sequence: TGTGCCAGCAGCTTACTCGGGGGGCGCGAAGAGACCCAGTACTTC.

The V gene is TRBV5-4, the J gene TRBJ2-3; possible D gene TRBD1, 6 bases. Germline loops: CDR1 SGHNT, CDR2 YYREEE (reference sequence). Trimming pared 3 bases from V and 7 bases from J, leaving 15 bases between. The CDR3 has 14 residues. DNA of the CDR3: TGTGCCAGCAGCTCAAACCTACAGGGTAATACGCAGTATTTT. Its protein product is CASSSNLQGNTQYF.

Written as DNA, the CDR3 is TGTGCCAGCAGTGAAACAGAAAAATATAATTCACCCCTCCACTTT. This sequence encodes CASSETEKYNSPLHF. The gene calls are TRBV2 and TRBJ1-6, with unresolved D. The CDR3 has 15 amino acids. The ends were cut back, 2 bases at V and 4 bases at J, with 9 bases in the middle. Germline V gene data show CDR1 as SNHLY and CDR2 as FYNNEI.

This clone was counted once. This rearrangement joins TRBV7-2 to TRBJ1-3; D ambiguous. Per germline, CDR1 SGHTA and CDR2 FQGNSA. The CDR3 spans 16 residues. The germline V and J ends were trimmed by 2 bases and 0 bases, with 11 bases remaining between them. The CDR3 bases are TGTGCCAGCAGCTTATTCCAACGGGTCTCTGGAAACACCATATATTTT. Translated: CASSLFQRVSGNTIYF.

The CDR3 region has the DNA TGCAGCGTTGGGGGCGCGGATGGCTACACCTTC. Translating it yields CSVGGADGYTF. V gene TRBV29-1 combines with J gene TRBJ1-2; D may be TRBD1 (5 bases). V dropped 4 bases and J dropped 6 bases, with 9 bases sitting between them. CDR1 is SQVTM, CDR2 ANQGSEA, per germline. This CDR3 has 11 amino acids.

The chain carries TRBV4-2 and TRBJ2-7; 12 bases align to TRBD2. Germline CDR1 reads LGHNA; CDR2 reads YNFKEQ. The CDR3 loop spans 16 amino acids. With V trimmed by 4 bases and J by 4 bases, 8 bases remained unmatched. The CDR3 DNA is TGTGCCAGCAGCCCGACCTGGACTAGCGGGAAATACGAGCAGTACTTC. This encodes CASSPTWTSGKYEQYF.

J is TRBJ1-1 and V is TRBV2; 7 nucleotides align to TRBD1. Looked up from germline, CDR1 is SNHLY and CDR2 is FYNNEI. The junction had 6 bases not matched to a gene; V was cut back by 6 bases and J by 2 bases. This CDR3 spans 14 amino acids. CDR3 in DNA: TGTGCCAGCAGCCCGACAGGGAGAAACACTGAAGCTTTCTTT. Amino acids: CASSPTGRNTEAFF.

The chain combines TRBV7-3 with TRBJ2-2; the D gene is possibly TRBD2 (7 bases). Germline CDR1 SGHTA, CDR2 FQGTGA. The CDR3 extends over 14 amino acids. Trimming pared 8 bases from V and 5 bases from J, leaving 15 bases between. The CDR3 reads CASGEGGRTGELFF. In nucleotides, the CDR3 is TGTGCCAGCGGGGAGGGGGGGCGGACCGGGGAGCTGTTTTTT.

Only one count was recorded for this clone. The genes are TRBV7-8 and TRBJ2-2, with 7 bases matching TRBD2. Germline loops: CDR1 SGHVS, CDR2 FQNEAQ. The ends lost 3 bases at V and 5 bases at J; junction bases unmatched: 3. The CDR3 is 14 amino acids. The chain's CDR3 is CASSFGGTTGELFF. CDR3 sequence (DNA): TGTGCCAGCAGCTTCGGGGGGACTACCGGGGAGCTGTTTTTT.

A word on this clone: One end of the junction does not line up with germline, which may come from a read error. This chain joins TRBV7-9 and TRBJ2-1; D might be TRBD2 (6 bases). The germline V gene has CDR1 SEHNR and CDR2 FQNEAQ (reference sequence). This CDR3 comprises 16 residues. CDR3 coding DNA: TGTTCCAGCAGCTCCTTTGTTCGGGCGGGATACAATGAGCAGTTCTTC. Translating gives CSSSSFVRAGYNEQFF.

J is TRBJ1-4 and V is TRBV30; 7 positions agree with TRBD1. J lost 15 bases, V lost 5 bases, and 9 bases had no gene match. Germline CDR1 and CDR2: GTSNPN and SVGIG (reference sequence). The CDR3 is 11 residues long. Written as DNA, the CDR3 is TGTGCCTGGGGTCAGGGACAGAGGGTGTTTTTT. Residues: CAWGQGQRVFF. Looking up the rest from reference TRBV30 and TRBJ1-4 gives the full variable domain: SQTIHQWPATLVQPVGSPLSLECTVEGTSNPNLYWYRQAAGRGLQLLFYSVGIGQISSEVPQNLSASRPQDRQFILSSKKLLLSDSGFYLCAWGQGQRVFFGSGTQLSVL.

The chain joins TRBV18 to TRBJ2-1, with 8 bases identical to TRBD2. CDR3 length: 18 residues. CDR1 is KGHSH, CDR2 LQKENI, per germline. Trimming removed 0 bases from V and 5 bases from J; junction bases left unmatched: 12. DNA of the CDR3: TGTGCCAGCTCACCACCGACGGTAGCGGGACTTTTACACAATGAGCAGTTCTTC. It translates to CASSPPTVAGLLHNEQFF.

In its sample, this clone was seen once. The chain uses TRBV6-1 and TRBJ1-5; 8 bases map to TRBD1. The V gene's germline CDR1 is MNHNS and CDR2 SASEGT. This CDR3 comprises 16 residues. With V trimmed by 4 bases and J by 4 bases, 9 bases remained unmatched. The CDR3 DNA reads as TGTGCCAGCAGTGCTATTACGACAGGGGAGAATCAGCCCCAGCATTTT. Its protein product is CASSAITTGENQPQHF.

This clone was counted between two and nine times. The chain couples TRBV6-6 to TRBJ1-1, with D hard to call. The CDR3 contains 14 residues. Trimming shortened V by 2 bases and J by 1 base, and 8 bases separated the two germline ends. Germline values: CDR1 MNHNY, CDR2 SVGAGI (reference sequence). The CDR3 loop reads CASSYGTSNTEAFF. The DNA for the CDR3 is TGTGCCAGCAGTTACGGTACATCGAACACTGAAGCTTTCTTT.

This chain connects TRBV15 to TRBJ2-3; TRBD2 is a possible D gene (6 bases). The V end lost 1 base, the J end lost 10 bases, and 15 bases lay between the germline ends. The CDR3 runs 14 residues. Germline V gene sequence: CDR1 LNHNV, CDR2 YYDKDF (reference sequence). The CDR3 nucleotides are TGTGCCACCAGCAGAGGGGCGGAGGGCAGTGCGCAGTATTTT. This sequence encodes CATSRGAEGSAQYF.

This chain links TRBV11-2 with TRBJ2-5; D is unresolved. This CDR3 spans 16 amino acids. Germline CDR1 is SGHAT and CDR2 is FQNNGV. V lost 1 base and J 3 bases, leaving 15 bases between the germline ends. DNA for the CDR3: TGTGCCAGCAGCTTAGTCCCAGTTGGGCAGAAAGAGACCCAGTACTTC. Its protein is CASSLVPVGQKETQYF.

The chain joins TRBV2 to TRBJ2-3; D might be TRBD2 (5 bases). The CDR3 has 17 amino acids. Germline-derived CDR1 and CDR2 are SNHLY and FYNNEI. V was cut by 2 bases and J by 0 bases, with 15 bases left in between. The CDR3 protein is CASSEKDFYSSTDTQYF. In DNA form, the CDR3 reads TGTGCCAGCAGTGAAAAGGACTTCTACTCTAGCACAGATACGCAGTATTTT.

J is TRBJ1-6 and V is TRBV9; the D is unclear. V lost 0 bases and J 6 bases, leaving 19 bases between the germline ends. CDR1 SGDLS and CDR2 YYNGEE come from the germline V gene. CDR3 length equals 18 residues. The CDR3 DNA follows: TGTGCCAGCAGCGTAGATGACCGAGGCCCAGCTTTTAATTCACCCCTCCACTTT. It yields the protein CASSVDDRGPAFNSPLHF.

This chain links TRBV18 with TRBJ1-1; no definite D call. Between the trimmed V and J ends, which lost 1 base and 3 bases, there was a span of 12 bases. Germline lookup yields CDR1 KGHSH and CDR2 LQKENI. This CDR3 spans 15 amino acids. The CDR3 coding sequence is TGTGCCAGCTCACCACTACCCGGGAGGGACACTGAAGCTTTCTTT. Its protein is CASSPLPGRDTEAFF.

The chain joins TRBV6-1 to TRBJ2-1; 8 positions match TRBD2. With 4 bases clipped from V and 1 base from J, the junction kept 6 bases outside the gene matches. The CDR3 loop spans 16 amino acids. Germline CDR1 MNHNS, CDR2 SASEGT. Here the CDR3 DNA reads TGTGCCAGCAGTGCACAGCGGGAGAGGTCCTACAATGAGCAGTTCTTC. It is translated as CASSAQRERSYNEQFF.

This clone was picked up a small number of times. The chain has TRBV28 and TRBJ2-7; D gene ambiguous. The CDR3 is 12 amino acids. V shed 5 bases and J shed 0 bases, with 5 bases lying between them. CDR1 MDHEN and CDR2 SYDVKM come from the germline V gene. CDR3 residues: CASSPHSYEQYF. In DNA, the CDR3 is TGTGCCAGCAGTCCCCACTCCTACGAGCAGTACTTC.

This chain joins TRBV5-1 and TRBJ1-1; D possibly corresponds to TRBD1 (5 bases). The germline gives CDR1 SGHRS, CDR2 YFSETQ. This CDR3 is 16 amino acids long. V lost 5 bases and J lost 1, with 18 bases in between. CDR3 sequence: CASRFVSGTPNTEAFF. In DNA, the CDR3 is TGCGCCAGCAGGTTTGTAAGCGGGACGCCGAACACTGAAGCTTTCTTT.